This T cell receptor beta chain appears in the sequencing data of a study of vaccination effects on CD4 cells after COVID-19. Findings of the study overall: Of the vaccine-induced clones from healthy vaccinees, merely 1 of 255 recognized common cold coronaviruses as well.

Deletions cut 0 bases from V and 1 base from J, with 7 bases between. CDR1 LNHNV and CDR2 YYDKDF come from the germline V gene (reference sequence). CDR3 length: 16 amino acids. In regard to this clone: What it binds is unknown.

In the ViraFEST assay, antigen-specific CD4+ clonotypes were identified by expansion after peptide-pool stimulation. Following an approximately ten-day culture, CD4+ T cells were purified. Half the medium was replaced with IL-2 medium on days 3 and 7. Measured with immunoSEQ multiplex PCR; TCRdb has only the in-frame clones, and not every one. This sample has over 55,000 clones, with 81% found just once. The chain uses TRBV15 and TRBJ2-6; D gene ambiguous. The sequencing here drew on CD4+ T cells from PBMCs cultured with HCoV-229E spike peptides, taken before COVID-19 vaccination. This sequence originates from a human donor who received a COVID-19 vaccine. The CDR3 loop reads CATSREMDSGANVLTF. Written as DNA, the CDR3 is TGTGCCACCAGCAGAGAAATGGATTCTGGGGCCAACGTCCTGACTTTC. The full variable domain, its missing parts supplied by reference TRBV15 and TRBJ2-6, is DAMVIQNPRYQVTQFGKPVTLSCSQTLNHNVMYWYQQKSSQAPKLLFHYYDKDFNNEADTPDNFQSRRPNTSFCFLDIRSPGLGDTAMYLCATSREMDSGANVLTFGAGSRLTVL.